This is a list of T cell receptor beta chains from one sample in a study of control samples from healthy donors and cancer patients. Assay: immunoSEQ multiplex PCR; the TCRdb copy retains only in-frame clones and omits some. Found here are just over 80,000 clones, just under 90% of them singletons; the top ten hold 5.5%. The specimen was blood. The receptor set was obtained from a man aged 50-60 years in good health. CDR3s include the opening cysteine and the closing phenylalanine or tryptophan. A D gene is named only where the DNA matches it firmly. Clone size is shown for a subset of rows, as once, few, many or a class of expanded clone.

v_call	clone_size	d_call	j_call	cdr3_length	cdr3_aa	cdr3_nt
TRBV3-1/TRBV3-2	-	-	TRBJ2-7	15	CASSQPGTPTYEQYF	TGTGCCAGCAGCCAACCCGGGACACCTACCTACGAGCAGTACTTC
TRBV19	once	-	TRBJ1-2	13	CASSIDGNYGYTF	TGTGCCAGTAGTATAGACGGGAACTATGGCTACACCTTC
TRBV6-4	-	TRBD2	TRBJ2-3	18	CASSDSKASGGGTDTQYF	TGTGCCAGCAGTGACTCGAAGGCTAGCGGGGGTGGCACAGATACGCAGTATTTT
TRBV27	-	TRBD2	TRBJ2-5	16	CASSSGLAGGQETQYF	TGTGCCAGCAGTTCCGGACTAGCGGGGGGGCAAGAGACCCAGTACTTC
TRBV7-6	-	-	TRBJ2-7	15	CASSLLSGALGEQYF	TGTGCCAGCAGCTTACTCTCGGGGGCCTTAGGGGAGCAGTACTTC
TRBV7-2	-	-	TRBJ1-2	13	CASSPDRTYGYTF	TGTGCCAGCTCTCCAGACAGGACTTATGGCTACACCTTC
TRBV7-6	once	-	TRBJ2-1	14	CASGRGPGTNEQFF	TGTGCCAGCGGAAGGGGCCCCGGGACGAATGAGCAGTTCTTC
TRBV15	-	-	TRBJ2-7	13	CATSREENYEQYF	TGTGCCACCAGCAGAGAGGAGAATTACGAGCAGTACTTC
TRBV5-1	-	-	TRBJ1-6	14	CASSPRVPNSPLHF	TGCGCCAGCAGCCCCCGGGTTCCTAATTCACCCCTCCACTTT
TRBV5-1	-	-	TRBJ2-1	11	CASGAGNEQFF	TGCGCCAGCGGGGCTGGGAATGAGCAGTTCTTC
TRBV4-2	few	-	TRBJ2-7	16	CASSQESSSSVYEQYF	TGTGCCAGCAGCCAAGAAAGTAGTAGCTCCGTTTACGAGCAGTACTTC
TRBV6-2/TRBV6-3	-	-	TRBJ1-2	11	CASSYWYGYTF	TGTGCCAGCAGTTATTGGTATGGCTACACCTTC
TRBV18	-	-	TRBJ2-7	14	CASSPPTGIYEQYF	TGTGCCAGCTCACCACCCACCGGGATATACGAGCAGTACTTC
TRBV4-2	-	-	TRBJ1-1	15	CASSQGSAGDDEAFF	TGTGCCAGCAGCCAAGGGTCGGCGGGGGATGATGAAGCTTTCTTT
TRBV2	-	-	TRBJ1-1	13	CASTTRGSAEAFF	TGTGCCAGCACTACTAGGGGTTCTGCTGAAGCTTTCTTT
TRBV6-5	-	-	TRBJ1-2	13	CASIPDRDYGYTF	TGTGCCAGCATCCCGGACAGAGACTATGGCTACACCTTC
TRBV3-1/TRBV3-2	-	-	TRBJ1-2	15	CASSRMERETSGYTF	TGTGCCAGCAGCCGAATGGAGAGGGAAACTAGCGGCTACACCTTC
TRBV7-8	-	TRBD1	TRBJ1-6	18	CASSLSQMTGSYNSPLHF	TGTGCCAGCAGCTTATCCCAGATGACAGGGTCCTATAATTCACCCCTCCACTTT
TRBV6-5	-	-	TRBJ2-3	13	CAGRDISTDTQYF	TGTGCCGGACGGGACATTAGCACAGATACGCAGTATTTT
TRBV12-3/TRBV12-4	-	-	TRBJ1-2	13	CASAQLGFYGYTF	TGTGCCAGCGCCCAGCTCGGCTTTTATGGCTACACCTTC
TRBV7-9	-	TRBD1	TRBJ2-7	14	CASSSTGGVNEQYF	TGTGCCAGCAGCTCGACAGGGGGAGTGAACGAGCAGTACTTC
TRBV6-2/TRBV6-3	few	-	TRBJ2-1	13	CASSATQYNEQFF	TGTGCCAGCAGTGCGACCCAGTACAATGAGCAGTTCTTC
TRBV19	-	-	TRBJ1-1	13	CASLPQWDTEAFF	TGTGCCAGTCTTCCCCAGTGGGATACTGAAGCTTTCTTT
TRBV27	-	-	TRBJ1-2	15	CASSPRWGVDYGYTF	TGTGCCAGCAGTCCCCGGTGGGGCGTGGACTATGGCTACACCTTC
TRBV30	-	-	TRBJ1-5	14	CAWSVSGNNQPQHF	TGTGCCTGGAGTGTCTCTGGGAACAATCAGCCCCAGCATTTT
TRBV29-1	-	-	TRBJ1-3	15	CSVEDPGSSGNTIYF	TGCAGCGTTGAAGATCCAGGGTCCTCTGGAAACACCATATATTTT
TRBV3-1/TRBV3-2	-	-	TRBJ2-5	13	CATLHTGKETQYF	TGTGCCACACTACACACGGGGAAAGAGACCCAGTACTTC
TRBV27	-	-	TRBJ1-2	13	CASSDRTGYGYTF	TGTGCCAGCAGTGATCGGACGGGGTATGGCTACACCTTC
TRBV7-9	-	TRBD1	TRBJ1-4	15	CASSLDGTGSEKLFF	TGTGCCAGCAGCTTAGATGGGACAGGCAGTGAAAAACTGTTTTTT
TRBV6-6	-	-	TRBJ1-4	12	CASSSPTEKLFF	TGTGCCAGCAGTAGTCCGACCGAAAAACTGTTTTTT
TRBV12-3/TRBV12-4	-	-	TRBJ1-5	12	CASSSGRRPQHF	TGTGCCAGCAGTTCAGGACGGAGGCCCCAGCATTTT
TRBV2	-	-	TRBJ2-7	13	CATTGGLGNEQYF	TGTGCCACCACAGGTGGCCTAGGCAACGAGCAGTACTTC
TRBV2	-	-	TRBJ1-3	14	CASSAEGWGNTIYF	TGTGCCAGCAGTGCTGAGGGATGGGGAAACACCATATATTTT
TRBV6-5	once	TRBD2	TRBJ2-3	13	CASMAGGTDTQYF	TGTGCCAGCATGGCGGGGGGCACAGATACGCAGTATTTT
TRBV18	-	-	TRBJ1-1	14	CASSSIELQPEAFF	TGTGCCAGCTCCTCAATAGAGTTACAGCCTGAAGCTTTCTTT
TRBV2	-	TRBD1	TRBJ2-2	22	CASSHRGRSLRPNSINTGELFF	TGTGCCAGCAGTCACAGGGGGCGATCACTCCGTCCGAACTCGATCAACACCGGGGAGCTGTTTTTT
TRBV5-8	-	-	TRBJ2-5	14	CASSPRGEGETQYF	TGTGCCAGCAGCCCGAGGGGAGAGGGGGAGACCCAGTACTTC
TRBV30	-	-	TRBJ1-5	16	CAWSVRRAVGNQPQHF	TGTGCCTGGAGTGTAAGAAGGGCGGTGGGCAATCAGCCCCAGCATTTT
TRBV23-1	few	-	TRBJ2-2	17	CASSPRDGDTNTGELFF	TGCGCCAGCAGCCCAAGGGACGGGGACACGAACACCGGGGAGCTGTTTTTT
TRBV6-5	-	-	TRBJ1-1	15	CASSSHMRLNTEAFF	TGTGCCAGCAGTAGCCATATGAGACTGAACACTGAAGCTTTCTTT
TRBV7-9	-	-	TRBJ2-7	14	CASSFGGWSYEQYF	TGTGCCAGCAGCTTCGGAGGGTGGTCCTACGAGCAGTACTTC
TRBV12-3/TRBV12-4	-	-	TRBJ1-5	13	CASSLGGSGPQHF	TGTGCCAGCAGTTTAGGTGGCAGCGGGCCCCAGCATTTT
TRBV20-1	-	-	TRBJ2-2	11	CSALASGELFF	TGCAGTGCTCTAGCGTCCGGGGAGCTGTTTTTT
TRBV6-6	-	TRBD1	TRBJ1-3	16	CASRRNTGASGNTIYF	TGTGCCAGCAGAAGAAACACAGGGGCCTCTGGAAACACCATATATTTT
TRBV24-1	-	-	TRBJ2-2	15	CATSDPTPNTGELFF	TGTGCCACCAGTGATCCTACCCCGAACACCGGGGAGCTGTTTTTT
TRBV6-5	-	-	TRBJ1-1	15	CASSGRAAVVTEAFF	TGTGCCAGCAGCGGACGGGCGGCGGTGGTCACTGAAGCTTTCTTT
TRBV15	once	-	TRBJ1-1	15	CATSRGEQINTEAFF	TGTGCCACCAGCAGAGGGGAACAGATAAACACTGAAGCTTTCTTT
TRBV7-8	-	-	TRBJ2-5	11	CASSLSETQYF	TGTGCCAGCAGCCTAAGTGAGACCCAGTACTTC
TRBV6-2/TRBV6-3	-	-	TRBJ1-2	14	CASSYHGGEYGYTF	TGTGCCAGCAGTTACCATGGAGGAGAATATGGCTACACCTTC
TRBV7-3	few	TRBD2	TRBJ2-5	15	CASSLSGGVQETQYF	TGTGCCAGCAGCCTTAGCGGGGGGGTGCAAGAGACCCAGTACTTC
TRBV7-9	-	TRBD2	TRBJ2-5	17	CASSWPSGGSYQETQYF	TGTGCCAGCAGCTGGCCCAGCGGGGGCTCGTATCAAGAGACCCAGTACTTC
TRBV21-1	-	-	TRBJ1-5	16	CASSKRGGSFNQPQHF	TGTGCCAGCAGCAAAAGGGGGGGCAGCTTCAATCAGCCCCAGCATTTT
TRBV19	-	TRBD1	TRBJ1-2	14	CASSIRGPPMGYTF	TGTGCCAGTAGTATCAGGGGGCCGCCCATGGGCTACACCTTC
TRBV7-9	-	-	TRBJ2-2	15	CASSIHTVNTGELFF	TGTGCCAGCAGCATACACACCGTAAACACCGGGGAGCTGTTTTTT